The rows below give T cell receptor beta chains drawn from one sample of a study of Graves' ophthalmopathy and Graves' hyperthyroidism. TCRdb re-derived calls from the multiplex PCR reads in MiXCR, one entry per CDR3 protein. The sample consists of over a million distinct CDR3 sequences, about 35% of them appearing once. Input material: peripheral blood or thyroid tissue (not recorded which). Every receptor here comes from an adult man with Graves' hyperthyroidism. CDR3s include the opening cysteine and the closing phenylalanine or tryptophan. The D gene is left open where the match is weak. Some rows have no size entry. The others give once, few or many, or a class for an expanded clone.

TRBJ2-5	TRBV20-1	-	many	CSARAAVSPLETQYF	TGCAGTGCTAGAGCGGCGGTGTCGCCTTTGGAGACCCAGTACTTC
TRBJ1-3	TRBV12-3/TRBV12-4	-	once	CASTFNVRGNTIYF	TGTGCCAGCACCTTCAACGTCCGGGGGAACACCATATATTTT
TRBJ1-2	TRBV6-6	TRBD1	-	CASSYSGQGTYGYTF	TGTGCCAGCAGTTACTCGGGACAGGGGACCTATGGCTACACCTTC
TRBJ1-4	TRBV29-1	-	many	CSVVGTREKLFF	TGCAGCGTTGTCGGGACACGAGAAAAACTGTTTTTT
TRBJ2-7	TRBV7-9	TRBD1	many	CASSRTGTASYEQYF	TGTGCCAGCAGCCGTACCGGGACAGCATCCTACGAGCAGTACTTC
TRBJ1-2	TRBV10-2	-	-	CASSELIGHYGYTF	TGCGCCAGCAGTGAGTTGATAGGCCACTATGGCTACACCTTC
TRBJ1-1	TRBV9	-	-	CASSVGRETSEAFF	TGTGCCAGCAGCGTAGGCCGAGAGACGAGTGAAGCTTTCTTT
TRBJ1-2	TRBV5-6	TRBD1	few	CASSSDLDRLGNGYTF	TGTGCCAGCAGCTCCGATCTGGACAGGCTTGGGAATGGCTACACCTTC
TRBJ1-2	TRBV19	TRBD1	-	CASIGTGNYGYTF	TGTGCCAGTATCGGGACAGGGAACTATGGCTACACCTTC
TRBJ2-5	TRBV6-5	TRBD1	many	CASSSPRTGGETQYF	TGTGCCAGCAGCTCCCCCCGGACAGGGGGCGAGACCCAGTACTTC
TRBJ1-1	TRBV7-2	TRBD1	many	CASRYPGQGANTEAFF	TGTGCCAGCAGGTATCCGGGACAGGGGGCAAACACTGAAGCTTTCTTT
TRBJ1-3	TRBV7-9	-	many	CASSAEQGNTIYF	TGTGCCAGCAGCGCAGAGCAAGGAAACACCATATATTTT
TRBJ1-1	TRBV10-3	TRBD1	-	CAITVTGGEGAKAFF	TGTGCCATCACCGTGACAGGGGGTGAGGGGGCCAAAGCTTTCTTT
TRBJ2-7	TRBV20-1	TRBD1	few	CSATGDRKFEQYF	TGCAGTGCCACCGGGGACAGGAAGTTCGAGCAGTACTTC
TRBJ1-2	TRBV2	-	many	CASSLQGEDYGYTF	TGTGCCAGCAGTCTACAAGGGGAAGACTATGGCTACACCTTC
TRBJ1-1	TRBV15	-	-	CATSEYAGRGNAEAFF	TGTGCCACCAGCGAGTACGCCGGGAGGGGGAACGCTGAAGCTTTCTTT
TRBJ1-6	TRBV9	-	-	CASSLGPFSYNSPPHF	TGTGCCAGCAGCTTAGGGCCCTTCTCCTATAATTCACCCCCCCACTTT
TRBJ1-1	TRBV24-1	-	-	CATSDLDQGGVNTEAFF	TGTGCCACCAGTGATTTGGACCAGGGTGGGGTGAACACTGAAGCTTTCTTT
TRBJ1-5	TRBV6-5	TRBD1	many	CASSPGQGINQPQHF	TGTGCCAGCAGCCCGGGACAGGGAATCAATCAGCCCCAGCATTTT
TRBJ1-1	TRBV7-3	-	-	CASSLRGDWGGRGASPEAFF	TGTGCCAGCAGCTTACGGGGGGATTGGGGGGGGCGAGGAGCAAGTCCTGAAGCTTTCTTT
TRBJ2-5	TRBV10-3	TRBD2	few	CASSYGGAGDETQYF	TGTGCCAGCAGTTACGGGGGAGCGGGGGACGAGACCCAGTACTTC
TRBJ2-2	TRBV9	-	many	CASSVGSFANTGELFF	TGTGCCAGCAGCGTAGGTAGCTTTGCGAACACCGGGGAGCTGTTTTTT
TRBJ2-7	TRBV10-3	-	-	CASSYGPLYEQYF	TGTGCCAGCAGTTATGGACCGCTCTACGAGCAGTACTTC